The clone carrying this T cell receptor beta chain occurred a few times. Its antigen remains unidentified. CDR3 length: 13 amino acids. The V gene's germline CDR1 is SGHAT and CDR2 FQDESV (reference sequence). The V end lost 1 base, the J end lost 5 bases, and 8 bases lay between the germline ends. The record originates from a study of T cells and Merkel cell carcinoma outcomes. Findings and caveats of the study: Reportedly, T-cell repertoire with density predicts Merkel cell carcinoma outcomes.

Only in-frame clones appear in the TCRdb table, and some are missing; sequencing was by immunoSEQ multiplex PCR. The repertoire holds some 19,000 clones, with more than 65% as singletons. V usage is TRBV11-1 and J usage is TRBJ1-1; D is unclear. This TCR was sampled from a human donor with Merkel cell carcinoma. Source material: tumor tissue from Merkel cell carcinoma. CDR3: CASSLGQGTEAFF. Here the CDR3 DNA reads TGTGCCAGCAGCTTAGGTCAAGGGACTGAAGCTTTCTTT.